The 6 T cell receptor beta chains in this list originate from one sample, sequenced in a study of T cell repertoires in ileal Crohn's disease. Data came from immunoSEQ multiplex PCR; TCRdb stores just in-frame clones and leaves some out. The repertoire holds several thousand clones, with about 95% as singletons. The sample comprised ileal tissue. The receptors were sampled from an adult with Crohn's disease.

The chain is built from TRBV2 and TRBJ2-5, with D possibly being TRBD1 (6 bases). The V gene lost 6 bases and the J gene lost 3 bases, with 8 bases spanning the gap. The length of the CDR3 is 12 residues. Germline CDR1 reads SNHLY; CDR2 reads FYNNEI. CDR3 residues: CASSRDKETQYF. CDR3 in DNA: TGTGCCAGCAGCCGGGACAAAGAGACCCAGTACTTC.

The chain has TRBV7-3 and TRBJ2-1; the match to TRBD2 covers 8 bases. This CDR3 is built from 16 residues. CDR1 is SGHTA and CDR2 is FQGTGA in the germline V gene. Trimming at V came to 0 bases and at J to 13 bases, leaving 14 bases not matched to a gene. The CDR3: CASSLTAAGAPTSQFF. The CDR3 DNA is TGTGCCAGCAGCTTAACGGCAGCGGGGGCACCGACGTCTCAGTTCTTC.

The chain links TRBV7-2 to TRBJ2-2, with 10 bases aligning to TRBD2. With 5 bases clipped from V and 5 bases from J, the junction kept 8 bases outside the gene matches. This CDR3 is built from 16 residues. Germline CDR1 SGHTA, CDR2 FQGNSA. The CDR3 loop is CASSRTSGVNTGELFF. CDR3 nucleotides: TGTGCCAGCAGCCGAACTAGCGGGGTAAATACCGGGGAGCTGTTTTTT.

The chain carries TRBV4-1 and TRBJ1-2; TRBD1 agrees at 7 bases. The CDR3 consists of 14 residues. Trimming at V came to 0 bases and at J to 4 bases, leaving 2 bases not matched to a gene. Germline CDR1 MGHRA, CDR2 YSYEKL. CDR3 loop: CASSQDEGAYGYTF. The DNA of the CDR3 is TGCGCCAGCAGCCAAGATGAGGGGGCCTATGGCTACACCTTC.

The chain carries TRBV18 and TRBJ2-2, with D possibly TRBD1 on 6 matching bases. This CDR3 has 14 amino acids. V was shortened by 6 bases and J by 3 bases, with 11 bases between the two germline ends. The germline V gene has CDR1 KGHSH and CDR2 LQKENI. The CDR3 loop reads CASSRDKDTGELFF. In nucleotides, the CDR3 is TGTGCCAGCTCCCGGGACAAAGACACCGGGGAGCTGTTTTTT. Based on the CDR3 plus reference TRBV18 and TRBJ2-2, the full variable domain is NAGVMQNPRHLVRRRGQEARLRCSPMKGHSHVYWYRQLPEEGLKFMVYLQKENIIDESGMPKERFSAEFPKEGPSILRIQQVVRGDSAAYFCASSRDKDTGELFFGEGSRLTVL.

This clone was seen once. The chain uses TRBV7-9 and TRBJ1-1, with TRBD1 as a possible D gene (6 bases). Germline CDR1 and CDR2: SEHNR and FQNEAQ (reference sequence). Trimming left V 1 base short and J 8 bases short, with 11 bases between. The CDR3 runs 13 residues. Here the CDR3 DNA reads TGTGCCAGCAGCTTAGAGACAGGAGGAGAAGCTTTCTTT. Translating it yields CASSLETGGEAFF.